This paragraph covers one T cell receptor beta chain sequence. The junction had 3 bases not matched to a gene; V was cut back by 2 bases and J by 2 bases. Germline CDR1 reads MNHEY; CDR2 reads SVGAGI. CDR3 length: 15 residues. Original data processing: Researchers report that nucleated cell counts were estimated from reference gene primer amplification. TCRdb's copy holds only in-frame clones and misses some; the assay was immunoSEQ multiplex PCR. V and J calls and clone size are those listed in that table; D and trimming were worked out from the DNA. The sample holds about 290,000 clones, 86% seen once. The sample is drawn from a study of blood T cell repertoires in COVID-19. As for the study in general: The origin of the acute and convalescent COVID-19 samples was the United States, Italy and Spain. The cDNA or gDNA used as material had been derived from T cells, B-cell-depleted T cells, or PBMCs.

The sequencing input was peripheral blood. This receptor was taken from a woman in her twenties or thirties with active or convalescent COVID-19. The chain carries TRBV6-5 and TRBJ2-1; 7 nucleotides align to TRBD1. The CDR3 reads CASSYEGATYNEQFF. DNA of the CDR3: TGTGCCAGCAGTTACGAGGGGGCTACCTACAATGAGCAGTTCTTC.